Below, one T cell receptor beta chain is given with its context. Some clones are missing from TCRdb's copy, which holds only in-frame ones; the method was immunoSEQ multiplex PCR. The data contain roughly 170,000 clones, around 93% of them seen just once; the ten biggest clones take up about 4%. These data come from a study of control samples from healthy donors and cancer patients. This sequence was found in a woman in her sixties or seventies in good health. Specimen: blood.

This chain's CDR3 is CASSLNSMNTEAFF. The CDR3 coding sequence is TGTGCCAGCAGCCTAAATTCCATGAACACTGAAGCTTTCTTT. The V and J genes are TRBV5-6 and TRBJ1-1, with D hard to call. The length of the CDR3 is 14 residues. V lost 4 bases to trimming and J lost 0 bases, with 10 bases between them. Germline lookup yields CDR1 SGHDT and CDR2 YYEEEE.